This TCR beta chain is from a study of CD8 T cells in Susac syndrome. Both CD4+ and CD8+ T cells were negatively isolated, and TEMRA cells underwent FACS enrichment. It was with random hexamers that 0.5 to 1 ug RNA was reverse transcribed. TCRdb passed the immunoSEQ multiplex PCR reads through MiXCR, listing each CDR3 protein once. The sample records more than 70,000 distinct CDR3 sequences, more than 85% being singletons. Per the germline V gene, CDR1 is MGHRA and CDR2 is YSYEKL. Trimming pared 4 bases from V and 7 bases from J, leaving 11 bases between. The CDR3 runs to 12 residues. This sequence originates from a human donor with multiple sclerosis. The chain carries TRBV4-1 and TRBJ2-7, with no clear D. The sequenced sample consisted of CD8+ T cells from PBMCs. The CDR3 loop reads CASSPTLGEQYF. CDR3 DNA sequence: TGCGCCAGCAGCCCAACCCTTGGGGAGCAGTACTTC.